The T cell receptor beta chain described here comes from a study of post-analysis software for immune sequencing data. General study findings and limits: There were about 5 TRBV segments more frequent in patients than controls, and TRBV5-6, TRBV5-1 and TRBV20-1 were among them.

Concerning this clonotype: What it binds is not known.

The library was made from cDNA and included unique molecular identifiers. TCRdb independently ran MiXCR on the PCR reads; one entry per CDR3 protein. In the table there are hundreds of thousands of distinct CDR3 sequences, approximately 59% of which are singletons. The CDR3 consists of 18 residues. Germline V gene data show CDR1 as WNHNN and CDR2 as SYGVQD (reference sequence). Trimming removed 3 bases from V and 5 bases from J, with 25 bases in between. The gene calls are TRBV10-1 and TRBJ2-5; D may correspond to TRBD1 or TRBD2 (6 bases each). Sample: blood. The sequence was collected from a girl aged 2 to 10 with multiple sclerosis. CDR3 nucleotide sequence: TGCGCCAGCAGTGATAGTAGCGGCAGGGGAGAGAATAGGGAGACCCAGTACTTC. Its protein is CASSDSSGRGENRETQYF.